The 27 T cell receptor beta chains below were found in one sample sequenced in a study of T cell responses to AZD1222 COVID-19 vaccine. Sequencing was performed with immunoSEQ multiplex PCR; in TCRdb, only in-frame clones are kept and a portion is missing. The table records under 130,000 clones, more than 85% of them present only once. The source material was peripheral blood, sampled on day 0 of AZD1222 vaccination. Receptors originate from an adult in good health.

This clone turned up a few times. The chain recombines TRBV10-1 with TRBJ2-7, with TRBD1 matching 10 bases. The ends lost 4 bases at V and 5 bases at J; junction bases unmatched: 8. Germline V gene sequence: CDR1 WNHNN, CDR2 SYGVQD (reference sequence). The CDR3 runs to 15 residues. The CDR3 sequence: CASSGRGTGVDEQYF. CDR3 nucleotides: TGCGCCAGCAGTGGGCGAGGGACAGGGGTCGACGAGCAGTACTTC.

The CDR3: CASSSRWGEGSDTQYF. The CDR3 nucleotides are TGTGCCAGCAGCTCCCGATGGGGAGAAGGTTCAGATACGCAGTATTTT. This sequence joins TRBV11-3 and TRBJ2-3, with D tentatively TRBD2 (5 bases). This CDR3 has 16 amino acids. The germline CDR1 and CDR2 sequences are SGHNT and YENEEA. Trimming removed 4 bases from V and 4 bases from J, with 18 bases in between.

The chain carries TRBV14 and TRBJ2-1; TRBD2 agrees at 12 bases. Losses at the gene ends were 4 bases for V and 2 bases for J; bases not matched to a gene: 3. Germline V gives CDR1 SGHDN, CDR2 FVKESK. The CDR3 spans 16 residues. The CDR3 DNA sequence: TGTGCCAGCAGCCTGACTAGCGGGAGAACCTACAATGAGCAGTTCTTC. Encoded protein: CASSLTSGRTYNEQFF. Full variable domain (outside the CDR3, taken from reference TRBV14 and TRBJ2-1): EAGVTQFPSHSVIEKGQTVTLRCDPISGHDNLYWYRRVMGKEIKFLLHFVKESKQDESGMPNNRFLAERTGGTYSTLKVQPAELEDSGVYFCASSLTSGRTYNEQFFGPGTRLTVL.

The CDR3, as DNA: TGTGCCTGGAGTGTAGAGAAAAATCAGCCCCAGCATTTT. Translated: CAWSVEKNQPQHF. The V gene is TRBV30, the J gene TRBJ1-5; D remains ambiguous. Looked up from germline, CDR1 is GTSNPN and CDR2 is SVGIG (reference sequence). The CDR3 spans 13 residues. V gave up 0 bases and J gave up 4 bases, with 7 bases separating them.

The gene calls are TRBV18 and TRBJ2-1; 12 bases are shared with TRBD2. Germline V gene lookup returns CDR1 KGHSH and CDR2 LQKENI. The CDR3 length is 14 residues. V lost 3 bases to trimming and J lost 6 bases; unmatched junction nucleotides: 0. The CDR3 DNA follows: TGTGCCAGCTCACCGGGACTAGCGGGCAATGAGCAGTTCTTC. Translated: CASSPGLAGNEQFF.

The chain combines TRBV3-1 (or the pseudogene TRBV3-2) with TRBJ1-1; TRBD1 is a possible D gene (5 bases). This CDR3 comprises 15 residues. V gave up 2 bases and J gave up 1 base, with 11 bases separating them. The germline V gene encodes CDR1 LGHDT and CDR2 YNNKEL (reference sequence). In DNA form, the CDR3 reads TGTGCCAGCAGCCAAAGGGCGGGGGGGAACACTGAAGCTTTCTTT. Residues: CASSQRAGGNTEAFF.

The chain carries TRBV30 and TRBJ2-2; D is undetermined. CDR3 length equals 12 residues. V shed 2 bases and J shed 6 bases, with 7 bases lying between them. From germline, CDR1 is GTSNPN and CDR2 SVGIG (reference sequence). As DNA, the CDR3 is TGTGCCTGGAGTACGAGTCCCGGGGAGCTGTTTTTT. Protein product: CAWSTSPGELFF.

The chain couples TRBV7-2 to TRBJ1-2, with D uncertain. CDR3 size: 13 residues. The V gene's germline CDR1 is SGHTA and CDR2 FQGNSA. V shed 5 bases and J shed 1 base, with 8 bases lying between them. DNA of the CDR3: TGTGCCAGCAGCCCTGAATTTAACTATGGCTACACCTTC. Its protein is CASSPEFNYGYTF.

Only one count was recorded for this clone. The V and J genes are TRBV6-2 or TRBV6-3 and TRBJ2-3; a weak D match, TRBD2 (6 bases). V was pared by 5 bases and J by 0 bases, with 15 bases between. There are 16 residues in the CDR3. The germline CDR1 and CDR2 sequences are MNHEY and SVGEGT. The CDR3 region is CASSVGAGISTDTQYF. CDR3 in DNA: TGTGCCAGCAGTGTAGGTGCGGGGATCAGCACAGATACGCAGTATTTT.

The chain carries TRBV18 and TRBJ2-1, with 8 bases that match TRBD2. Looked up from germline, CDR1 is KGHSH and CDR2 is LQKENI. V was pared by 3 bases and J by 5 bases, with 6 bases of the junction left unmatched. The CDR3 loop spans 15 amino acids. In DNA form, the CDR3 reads TGTGCCAGCTCACCGAAGCGGGAGCTCAACAATGAGCAGTTCTTC. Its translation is CASSPKRELNNEQFF.

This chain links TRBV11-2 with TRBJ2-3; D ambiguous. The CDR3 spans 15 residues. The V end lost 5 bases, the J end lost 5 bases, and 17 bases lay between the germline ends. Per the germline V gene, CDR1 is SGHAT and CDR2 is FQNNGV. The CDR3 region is CASSPFGTPQDTQYF. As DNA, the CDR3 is TGTGCCAGCAGCCCGTTTGGCACTCCCCAAGATACGCAGTATTTT. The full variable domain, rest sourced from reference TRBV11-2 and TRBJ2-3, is EAGVAQSPRYKIIEKRQSVAFWCNPISGHATLYWYQQILGQGPKLLIQFQNNGVVDDSQLPKDRFSAERLKGVDSTLKIQPAKLEDSAVYLCASSPFGTPQDTQYFGPGTRLTVL.

The CDR3 sequence: CASSLTSGKQYF. CDR3 sequence (DNA): TGTGCCAGCAGCTTGACTAGCGGAAAGCAGTATTTT. This chain joins TRBV7-2 and TRBJ2-3; 9 bases fit TRBD2. V was pared by 3 bases and J by 11 bases, with 3 bases of the junction left unmatched. Germline CDR1 is SGHTA and CDR2 is FQGNSA. The CDR3 runs 12 residues. Using reference TRBV7-2 and TRBJ2-3 for the parts outside the CDR3, the full variable domain is GAGVSQSPSNKVTEKGKDVELRCDPISGHTALYWYRQSLGQGLEFLIYFQGNSAPDKSGLPSDRFSAERTGGSVSTLTIQRTQQEDSAVYLCASSLTSGKQYFGPGTRLTVL.

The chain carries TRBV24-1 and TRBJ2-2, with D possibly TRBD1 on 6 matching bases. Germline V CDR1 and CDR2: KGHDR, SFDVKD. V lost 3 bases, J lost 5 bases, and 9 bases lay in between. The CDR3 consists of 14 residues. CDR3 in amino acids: CATSDAGETGELFF. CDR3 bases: TGTGCCACCAGTGATGCAGGGGAAACCGGGGAGCTGTTTTTT.

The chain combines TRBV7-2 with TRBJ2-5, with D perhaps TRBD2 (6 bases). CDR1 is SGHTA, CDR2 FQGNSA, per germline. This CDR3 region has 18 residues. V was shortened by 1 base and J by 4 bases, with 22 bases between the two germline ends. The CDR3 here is CASSLGWGLRQRGETQYF. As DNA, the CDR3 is TGTGCCAGCAGCTTAGGTTGGGGACTGCGACAGAGGGGAGAGACCCAGTACTTC. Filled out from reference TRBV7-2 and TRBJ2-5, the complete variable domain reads GAGVSQSPSNKVTEKGKDVELRCDPISGHTALYWYRQSLGQGLEFLIYFQGNSAPDKSGLPSDRFSAERTGGSVSTLTIQRTQQEDSAVYLCASSLGWGLRQRGETQYFGPGTRLLVL.

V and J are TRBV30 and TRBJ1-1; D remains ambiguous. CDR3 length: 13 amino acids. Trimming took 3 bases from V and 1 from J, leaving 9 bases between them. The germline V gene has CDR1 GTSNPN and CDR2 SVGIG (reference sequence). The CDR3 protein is CAWRYDGNTEAFF. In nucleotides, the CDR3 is TGTGCCTGGAGATATGACGGGAACACTGAAGCTTTCTTT.

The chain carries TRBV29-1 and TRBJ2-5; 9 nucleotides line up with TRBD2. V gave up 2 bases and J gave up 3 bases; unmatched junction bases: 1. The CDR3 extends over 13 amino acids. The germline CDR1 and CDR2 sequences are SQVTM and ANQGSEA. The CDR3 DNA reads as TGCAGCGTTGAATTAGCGGGAGAAGAGACCCAGTACTTC. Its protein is CSVELAGEETQYF.

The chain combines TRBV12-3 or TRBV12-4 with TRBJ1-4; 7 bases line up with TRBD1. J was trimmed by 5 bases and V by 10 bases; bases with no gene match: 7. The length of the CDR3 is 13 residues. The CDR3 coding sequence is TGTGCCACCTCCGGGACAGAAAATGAAAAACTGTTTTTT. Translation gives CATSGTENEKLFF.

The CDR3 nucleotides are TGTGCCAGCTCAGGGGGAAGTGCCTACGAGCAGTACTTC. Protein sequence: CASSGGSAYEQYF. The rearrangement joins TRBV18 to TRBJ2-7, with D possibly being TRBD1 or TRBD2 (5 bases each). The CDR3 extends over 13 amino acids. V gave up 5 bases and J gave up 2 bases, with 10 bases separating them. Germline V gene sequence: CDR1 KGHSH, CDR2 LQKENI.

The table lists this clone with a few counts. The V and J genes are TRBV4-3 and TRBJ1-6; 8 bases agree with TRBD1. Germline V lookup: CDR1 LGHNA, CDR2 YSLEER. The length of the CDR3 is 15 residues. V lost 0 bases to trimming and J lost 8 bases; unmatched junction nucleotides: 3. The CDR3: CASSQEDREYSPLHF. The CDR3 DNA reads TGCGCCAGCAGCCAAGAGGACAGGGAGTATTCACCCCTCCACTTT.

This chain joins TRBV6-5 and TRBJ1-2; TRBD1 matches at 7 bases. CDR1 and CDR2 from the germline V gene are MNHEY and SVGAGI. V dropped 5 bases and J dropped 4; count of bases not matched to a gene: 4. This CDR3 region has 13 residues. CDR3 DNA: TGTGCCAGCAGTAGAACAGGGGCCTATGGCTACACCTTC. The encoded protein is CASSRTGAYGYTF.

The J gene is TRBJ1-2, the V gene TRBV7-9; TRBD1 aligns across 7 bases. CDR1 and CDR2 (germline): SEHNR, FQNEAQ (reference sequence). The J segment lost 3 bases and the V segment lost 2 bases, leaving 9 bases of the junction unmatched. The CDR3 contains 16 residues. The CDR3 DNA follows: TGTGCCAGCAGCTTATCGGCAGGGGGTGCCTACTATGGCTACACCTTC. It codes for CASSLSAGGAYYGYTF. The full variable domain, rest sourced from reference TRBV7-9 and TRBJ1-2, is DTGVSQNPRHKITKRGQNVTFRCDPISEHNRLYWYRQTLGQGPEFLTYFQNEAQLEKSRLLSDRFSAERPKGSFSTLEIQRTEQGDSAMYLCASSLSAGGAYYGYTFGSGTRLTVV.

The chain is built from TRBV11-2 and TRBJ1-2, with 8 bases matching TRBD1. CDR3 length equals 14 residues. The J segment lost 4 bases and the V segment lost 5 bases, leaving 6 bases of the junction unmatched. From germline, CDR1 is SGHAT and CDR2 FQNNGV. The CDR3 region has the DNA TGTGCCAGCAGCCTCAGTGGGACAGGCTATGGCTACACCTTC. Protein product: CASSLSGTGYGYTF.

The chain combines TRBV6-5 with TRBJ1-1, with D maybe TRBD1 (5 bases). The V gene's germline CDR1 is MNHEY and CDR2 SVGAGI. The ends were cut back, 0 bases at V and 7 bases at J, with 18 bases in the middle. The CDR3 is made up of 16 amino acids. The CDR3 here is CASSYSRSGAAHEAFF. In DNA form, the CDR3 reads TGTGCCAGCAGTTACTCAAGATCTGGGGCTGCTCATGAAGCTTTCTTT.

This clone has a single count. The CDR3 sequence: CASSPRKLEQYF. The CDR3 region has the DNA TGTGCCAGCAGTCCCAGGAAGCTCGAGCAGTACTTC. The V and J genes are TRBV6-2 or TRBV6-3 and TRBJ2-7, with D unclear. CDR1 and CDR2 (germline): MNHEY, SVGEGT. There are 12 residues in the CDR3. V gave up 5 bases and J gave up 6 bases, with 11 bases separating them.

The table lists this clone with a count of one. This CDR3 reads CASSLAGLADTGELFF. The DNA for the CDR3 is TGTGCCAGCAGCTTAGCGGGACTAGCGGACACCGGGGAGCTGTTTTTT. The rearrangement links TRBV7-2 to TRBJ2-2; 11 nucleotides match TRBD2. Losses at the gene ends were 0 bases for V and 3 bases for J; bases not matched to a gene: 0. Germline V gives CDR1 SGHTA, CDR2 FQGNSA. This CDR3 has 16 amino acids.

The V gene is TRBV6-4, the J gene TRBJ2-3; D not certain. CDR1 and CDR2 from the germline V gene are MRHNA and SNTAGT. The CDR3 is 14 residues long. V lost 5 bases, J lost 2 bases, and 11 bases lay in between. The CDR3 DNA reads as TGTGCCAGCAGTATCGGGTCATACACAGATACGCAGTATTTT. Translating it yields CASSIGSYTDTQYF.

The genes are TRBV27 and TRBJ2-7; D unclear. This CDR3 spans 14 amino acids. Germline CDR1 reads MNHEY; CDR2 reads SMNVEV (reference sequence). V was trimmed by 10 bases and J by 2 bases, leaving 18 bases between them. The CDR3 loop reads CATKTHSTTYEQYF. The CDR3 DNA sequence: TGTGCCACCAAAACACACAGCACTACCTACGAGCAGTACTTC.